Presented here are 3 T cell receptor beta chains from one specimen sequenced in a study of molecular identifiers for immune sequencing clone quantification. TCRdb fed the PCR reads into MiXCR, producing one record per CDR3 protein. Here the sample spans under 650,000 distinct CDR3 sequences, just under 20% being singletons. The sample was naive CD8+ T cells from blood, with Jurkat cell RNA spiked in. The subset is: FACS-sorted CD8+CD4-CCR7+CD45RA+ naive T cells. The receptors were sampled from a human donor in good health. Some libraries in this study had Jurkat cell RNA spiked in.

This clonotype was detected ten times or more. This chain's CDR3 is CAWSVGAGGQETQYF. The CDR3 DNA reads as TGTGCCTGGAGTGTAGGGGCGGGAGGACAGGAGACCCAGTACTTC. The rearrangement joins TRBV30 to TRBJ2-5; TRBD2 matches 8 bases. V gave up 0 bases and J gave up 5 bases; unmatched junction bases: 8. Per germline, CDR1 GTSNPN and CDR2 SVGIG (reference sequence). This CDR3 region has 15 residues.

This clonotype came up many times. The genes are TRBV6-6 and TRBJ2-2, with a possible D match to TRBD2 (6 bases). This CDR3 contains 14 residues. Trimming took off 5 bases at V and 4 bases at J, with 11 bases between the two ends. Germline lookup yields CDR1 MNHNY and CDR2 SVGAGI (reference sequence). The CDR3 loop reads CASSLSGPTGELFF. The CDR3 DNA reads as TGTGCCAGCAGTCTAAGCGGGCCCACCGGGGAGCTGTTTTTT.

The CDR3 region is CASSFMGDEAFF. In DNA, the CDR3 is TGTGCCAGCAGTTTTATGGGGGATGAAGCTTTCTTT. This chain joins TRBV27 and TRBJ1-1; perhaps TRBD1 as D (5 bases). Per germline, CDR1 MNHEY and CDR2 SMNVEV (reference sequence). Trimming took off 3 bases at V and 7 bases at J, with 9 bases between the two ends. The CDR3 contains 12 residues.